This TCR beta chain was captured in a study of OX40 agonist ivuxolimab in advanced cancers. Background on the whole study: Ivuxolimab, which targeted the costimulatory receptor OX40 (CD134), was an agonistic, fully human IgG2 monoclonal antibody. Of the 50 to 55 patients in dose escalation, 19 had hepatocellular carcinoma, roughly 15 had melanoma, 9 had renal cell carcinoma and 9 had head and neck cancer. Patients were allowed to have had prior anti-PD-1, anti-PD-L1 or anti-CTLA-4 therapy, and 30% to 50% of the dose-escalation patients had previously received checkpoint inhibitors. Peripheral TCRbeta sequencing aimed to test whether ivuxolimab altered TCR sequence diversity and caused clonal T-cell expansion. Intravenous ivuxolimab was administered to patients every 2 weeks at six dose levels: 0.01, 0.1, 0.3, 1.5, 3 and 10 mg/kg. The paper covers the monotherapy dose-escalation part of the phase I ivuxolimab trial, which included N ≈ 57 patients. Three dose-escalation patients achieved partial responses, one with hepatocellular carcinoma and two with cutaneous melanoma. In the dose-escalation cohort, approximately 83% of patients were male, and the mean age was 60 years with a range of roughly 20 to 79. Points the paper makes about the study in general: At doses of 0.1 to 3.0 mg/kg, clonal expansion of both CD4+ and CD8+ T cells in blood was seen between baseline and week 6. Antigen specificity was not determined for the clonally expanded peripheral T cells. In partial responders in the 0.1-3.0 mg/kg groups, normalized peripheral clonal expansion was found to be among the lowest, especially among CD8+ T cells. After ivuxolimab, expanded clones were on average more numerous among CD8+ T cells than among CD4+ T cells. Low levels of normalized T-cell clonal expansion were also shown by some nonresponding patients.

Per the germline V gene, SGHTA is the CDR1 and FQGNSA is the CDR2. V is clipped by 1 base and J by 0 bases, and the sequence between their germline boundaries is 13 bases long. Its CDR3 holds 16 amino acids, cysteine through phenylalanine. Of all the DNA, just the CDR3 is kept, 48 bases in frame from base 1. The trial excluded patients who had a history of autoimmune disease or were on systemic immunosuppression. In every dose cohort, peripheral blood was drawn for TCR sequencing at baseline, cycle 4 day 1, and cycle 7 day 1. Samples were obtained from an open-label, multicenter, first-in-human phase I dose-escalation trial of ivuxolimab. Adults with locally advanced or metastatic melanoma, renal cell carcinoma, hepatocellular carcinoma or head and neck squamous cell carcinoma were enrolled in the trial. Before TCR sequencing, CD4+ and CD8+ T cells were separately sorted from peripheral blood. To sequence the TCRbeta CDR3 region, genomic DNA was isolated from the sorted cells. The immunoSEQ Assay was used to sequence the TCRbeta CDR3 regions. TCRdb's version of the immuneACCESS table is confined to in-frame rearrangements and falls short of the full clone set. An unresolved V gene accounts for under half of the shortfall where checked; the remainder is of unknown origin. The sample profile shows 45,000 to 50,000 clones; approximately 90% of them were found once. The biggest ten clones account for about 50% of the sample.

This clone was seen just once. Its antigen remains undetermined. Base qualities are not provided; no much larger clone lies one nucleotide away. The sequence came from an adult with an advanced solid tumor such as melanoma, head and neck, liver or kidney cancer. Recombination connected TRBV7-2 to TRBJ2-7; TRBD2 is a weak D gene call, 5 bases matching. The sample in question was CD4+ or CD8+ T cells sorted from blood, obtained in a trial of the OX40 agonist ivuxolimab. The CDR3 here reads CASSLGVPGSSYEQYF. In nucleotide form, the sequence is TGTGCCAGCAGCTTAGGGGTCCCGGGGTCCTCCTACGAGCAGTACTTC.